Following are 23 T cell receptor beta chains from one sample sequenced in a study of shared clonotypes between healthy human individuals. Sequencing was performed with immunoSEQ multiplex PCR; in TCRdb, only in-frame clones are kept and a portion is missing. Of over a million clones in the sample, roughly 96% were seen once. The sequenced sample consisted of naive CD4+ T cells sorted from blood. Subset: CD45RA+ positively selected. These receptor sequences come from a man aged 25-40 years in good health.

This chain uses TRBV7-2 with TRBJ1-1; D unclear. The CDR3 runs to 14 residues. The V and J ends lost 5 bases and 1 base respectively, with 11 bases between them. Germline V gene data show CDR1 as SGHTA and CDR2 as FQGNSA. The CDR3 nucleotides read TGTGCCAGCAGCGGACGGGAGTGGAACACTGAAGCTTTCTTT. Protein: CASSGREWNTEAFF.

The chain couples TRBV19 to TRBJ2-3; 9 bases line up with TRBD2. CDR1 and CDR2 (germline): LNHDA, SQIVND (reference sequence). The junction had 2 bases not matched to a gene; V was cut back by 2 bases and J by 5 bases. The CDR3 loop spans 14 amino acids. The CDR3 is CASSIWREGDTQYF. CDR3 sequence (DNA): TGTGCCAGTAGTATATGGCGGGAGGGAGATACGCAGTATTTT.

The chain uses TRBV10-1 and TRBJ2-7, with TRBD2 matching over 9 bases. The CDR3 contains 17 residues. V was pared by 4 bases and J by 2 bases, with 12 bases of the junction left unmatched. Germline values: CDR1 WNHNN, CDR2 SYGVQD (reference sequence). The CDR3 spells CASSGPSDSGSTYEQYF. The CDR3 region has the DNA TGCGCCAGCAGTGGGCCCTCCGATAGCGGGAGTACCTACGAGCAGTACTTC.

The rearrangement joins TRBV7-9 to TRBJ2-5; D is ambiguous. V lost 5 bases and J lost 0, with 16 bases in between. The CDR3 runs 16 residues. Germline V CDR1 and CDR2: SEHNR, FQNEAQ (reference sequence). The CDR3 DNA sequence: TGTGCCAGCAGCCCAACCCCTCCCGGACACCAAGAGACCCAGTACTTC. This translates into CASSPTPPGHQETQYF.

The V and J genes are TRBV7-8 and TRBJ2-7; D possibly matches TRBD1 or TRBD2 (5 bases each). Germline V gene lookup returns CDR1 SGHVS and CDR2 FQNEAQ. Trimming shortened V by 5 bases and J by 4 bases, and 12 bases separated the two germline ends. There are 13 residues in the CDR3. CDR3 region: CASSPDSGYEQYF. DNA for the CDR3: TGTGCCAGCAGCCCGGACTCAGGGTACGAGCAGTACTTC.

Note on this clone: Additional DNA sequences in this sample encode the identical CDR3. The DNA of the CDR3 is TGTGCCAGCAGCGTAGCGGCAGGGGGCACAGATACGCAGTATTTT. Residues: CASSVAAGGTDTQYF. This chain links TRBV9 with TRBJ2-3, with a possible D match to TRBD1 (6 bases). The V end lost 0 bases, the J end lost 1 base, and 9 bases lay between the germline ends. Germline-derived CDR1 and CDR2 are SGDLS and YYNGEE. This CDR3 spans 15 amino acids.

The chain couples TRBV28 to TRBJ2-7, with no clear D. Trimming left V 3 bases short and J 0 bases short, with 12 bases between. Looked up from germline, CDR1 is MDHEN and CDR2 is SYDVKM. This CDR3 spans 15 amino acids. This CDR3 reads CASSFLDTNSYEQYF. CDR3 nucleotide sequence: TGTGCCAGCAGTTTCCTCGACACTAACTCCTACGAGCAGTACTTC.

The chain couples TRBV5-1 to TRBJ2-2; 7 nucleotides align to TRBD2. CDR3 length: 15 amino acids. Losses at the gene ends were 0 bases for V and 5 bases for J; bases not matched to a gene: 4. The germline V gene has CDR1 SGHRS and CDR2 YFSETQ. The CDR3 sequence: CASSLGREATGELFF. CDR3 DNA sequence: TGCGCCAGCAGCTTGGGTCGGGAGGCTACCGGGGAGCTGTTTTTT.

This clone appeared a few times. Additional DNA sequences in this sample encode the identical CDR3. CDR3 nucleotides: TGCGCCAGCAGCTTGGCAGAGAGCTCCTACAATGAGCAGTTCTTC. It translates to CASSLAESSYNEQFF. V and J are TRBV5-1 and TRBJ2-1; D call uncertain. The CDR3 has 15 residues. Germline V gene sequence: CDR1 SGHRS, CDR2 YFSETQ. The V end lost 0 bases, the J end lost 0 bases, and 7 bases lay between the germline ends.

The chain carries TRBV29-1 and TRBJ2-5; D is uncertain. Trimming shortened V by 5 bases and J by 5 bases, and 15 bases separated the two germline ends. Germline V gene data show CDR1 as SQVTM and CDR2 as ANQGSEA. This CDR3 is built from 13 residues. The chain's CDR3 is CSVPSGPGETQYF. DNA of the CDR3: TGCAGCGTTCCCTCCGGGCCTGGGGAGACCCAGTACTTC.

The V gene is TRBV6-5, the J gene TRBJ1-1, with TRBD1 matching over 9 bases. Germline V gives CDR1 MNHEY, CDR2 SVGAGI. CDR3 length: 14 residues. The trim removed 6 bases at V and 2 bases at J, leaving 4 bases unmatched. The CDR3 here is CASRPQGANTEAFF. In nucleotides, the CDR3 is TGTGCCAGCAGGCCACAGGGGGCTAACACTGAAGCTTTCTTT.

V is TRBV18 and J is TRBJ2-2; a possible D gene is TRBD1 (5 bases). Germline CDR1 is KGHSH and CDR2 is LQKENI. V was cut by 1 base and J by 7 bases, with 13 bases left in between. This CDR3 comprises 15 residues. The CDR3, as DNA: TGTGCCAGCTCACCACAAATCAGGGATATCGGGGAGCTGTTTTTT. It specifies CASSPQIRDIGELFF.

The rearrangement uses TRBV28 and TRBJ1-5; TRBD1 aligns across 12 bases. This CDR3 has 16 amino acids. Germline CDR1 is MDHEN and CDR2 is SYDVKM. Trimming removed 2 bases from V and 3 bases from J; junction bases left unmatched: 2. CDR3 sequence (DNA): TGTGCCAGCAGTTTAGGGACAGGGGGCTTCAATCAGCCCCAGCATTTT. As protein: CASSLGTGGFNQPQHF.

The chain has TRBV30 and TRBJ1-1; D is perhaps TRBD1 (5 bases). The V and J ends lost 2 bases and 3 bases respectively, with 13 bases between them. This CDR3 has 14 residues. Per germline, CDR1 GTSNPN and CDR2 SVGIG (reference sequence). The CDR3 nucleotides read TGTGCCTGGAGTATTCAGGGAAGGGACACTGAAGCTTTCTTT. Translation gives CAWSIQGRDTEAFF.

Here the CDR3 reads CTCSLGDNEQFF. The CDR3 DNA sequence: TGCACTTGCAGTCTGGGGGACAATGAGCAGTTCTTC. V gene TRBV29-1 combines with J gene TRBJ2-1; D might be TRBD1 or TRBD2, each matching 5 bases. The CDR3 consists of 12 residues. Germline assignment: CDR1 SQVTM and CDR2 ANQGSEA.

Remarks on this clone: Other DNA sequences in the same sample also yield this CDR3. V and J are TRBV20-1 and TRBJ2-3, with D uncertain. Germline values: CDR1 DFQATT, CDR2 SNEGSKA (reference sequence). This CDR3 has 11 amino acids. V was cut by 3 bases and J by 6 bases, with 7 bases left in between. This CDR3 reads CSARVVDTQYF. The DNA for the CDR3 is TGCAGTGCTAGGGTCGTCGATACGCAGTATTTT.

As regards this clone: Mismatch with germline at one junction end may stem from a read error. The rearrangement uses TRBV12-5 and TRBJ1-6; tentative D call: TRBD1 (5 bases). The CDR3 runs 14 residues. The germline gives CDR1 LGHNT, CDR2 FRNRAP. The CDR3, as DNA: TGTATGCTAGTGCCCACCGGGAGGGACTTCCGTCGGTACTTT. Its translation is CMLVPTGRDFRRYF.

On this clone: The sample carries other DNA sequences with the same CDR3. The V call is TRBV7-9, the J call TRBJ2-5, with D perhaps matching TRBD1 (6 bases). Germline V gives CDR1 SEHNR, CDR2 FQNEAQ (reference sequence). The V end was cut by 5 bases, the J end by 5 bases, with 9 bases between. The length of the CDR3 is 12 residues. The CDR3 coding sequence is TGTGCCAGCAGCCCAAGGGGGGAGACCCAGTACTTC. This translates into CASSPRGETQYF.

The chain links TRBV5-1 to TRBJ1-1; the D gene is possibly TRBD1 (6 bases). This CDR3 is built from 16 residues. Looked up from germline, CDR1 is SGHRS and CDR2 is YFSETQ. The V and J ends lost 4 bases and 5 bases respectively, with 21 bases between them. For the CDR3, the DNA is TGCGCCAGCAGCCGGGTGTACAGGGAGGACGGAACTGAAGCTTTCTTT. It encodes CASSRVYREDGTEAFF.

The rearrangement links TRBV5-4 to TRBJ2-3; 10 bases map to TRBD2. CDR1 is SGHNT, CDR2 YYREEE, per germline (reference sequence). With 0 bases clipped from V and 3 bases from J, the junction kept 4 bases outside the gene matches. The CDR3 sequence is 16 residues long. CDR3 DNA sequence: TGTGCCAGCAGCTTGGAACTAGCGGGAATTACAGATACGCAGTATTTT. It codes for CASSLELAGITDTQYF. The full variable domain, rest sourced from reference TRBV5-4 and TRBJ2-3, is ETGVTQSPTHLIKTRGQQVTLRCSSQSGHNTVSWYQQALGQGPQFIFQYYREEENGRGNFPPRFSGLQFPNYSSELNVNALELDDSALYLCASSLELAGITDTQYFGPGTRLTVL.

The chain recombines TRBV19 with TRBJ2-1; 7 bases agree with TRBD1. Trimming cost V 0 bases and J 5 bases; bases outside gene matches: 7. Germline assignment: CDR1 LNHDA and CDR2 SQIVND (reference sequence). This CDR3 spans 16 amino acids. In DNA, the CDR3 is TGTGCCAGTAGTATAGATCTGCCCAGGGGGAACAATGAGCAGTTCTTC. Protein product: CASSIDLPRGNNEQFF.

The chain employs TRBV27 and TRBJ2-5; D may be TRBD2 (6 bases). The CDR3 is made up of 16 amino acids. Trimming removed 5 bases from V and 4 bases from J, with 20 bases in between. Germline loops: CDR1 MNHEY, CDR2 SMNVEV (reference sequence). CDR3 sequence (DNA): TGTGCCAGCAGTCTTAGACTAGGCGGAAGGGGAGAGACCCAGTACTTC. Translated, it gives CASSLRLGGRGETQYF.

The rearrangement uses TRBV28 and TRBJ2-4, with a weak D call TRBD1 (6 bases). Between the trimmed V and J ends, which lost 9 bases and 8 bases, there was a span of 17 bases. The V gene's germline CDR1 is MDHEN and CDR2 SYDVKM. This CDR3 is 13 amino acids long. The CDR3, as DNA: TGTGCCAGTAATTCAGACAGGAGAGACATTCAGTACTTC. Protein product: CASNSDRRDIQYF.